This TCR beta chain comes out of a study of blood T cell repertoires in COVID-19. Study information: The United States, Italy and Spain provided the acute and convalescent COVID-19 samples.

Germline V gene data show CDR1 as KGHSH and CDR2 as LQKENI. Trimming removed 5 bases from V and 1 base from J, with 11 bases in between. This CDR3 is 14 amino acids long. The data were produced by immunoSEQ multiplex PCR, yet TCRdb's version contains in-frame clones alone and is incomplete. This table holds about 200,000 clones, 88% found once. This clonotype was obtained from a woman aged 40-49 years who had recovered from COVID-19. The sample comprised peripheral blood. The rearrangement links TRBV18 to TRBJ2-5, with D perhaps matching TRBD1 (6 bases). This CDR3 reads CASSAGQFQETQYF. In DNA, the CDR3 is TGTGCCAGCTCAGCAGGACAGTTCCAAGAGACCCAGTACTTC.